This TCR beta chain was found in a study of cytomegalovirus exposure and HLA in healthy donors. Study details: One earlier analysis, a look at 200 million or so T cells, found some 100 million unique TCR beta sequences.

This CDR3 contains 12 residues. Trimming removed 4 bases at V and 1 base at J, with 5 bases between. Per the germline V gene, CDR1 is SGHRS and CDR2 is YFSETQ. Both 60 Vbeta primers and 13 Jbeta primers went into the PCR. Sequencing used immunoSEQ multiplex PCR; TCRdb keeps in-frame clones, though not all of them. The sample records approximately 160,000 clones, 78% being singletons. Study-level results: In vitro work confirmed that a few CMV-associated chains recognize CMV antigens. The listing of roughly 160 TCR beta chains classed them as cytomegalovirus-associated. As a later analysis showed, several of the most significant clusters appeared to be linked to common viral pathogens.

On this clone: Its target is not known.

The genes are TRBV5-1 and TRBJ2-5; D remains ambiguous. The clonotype originates from a woman in her fifties or sixties in good health and CMV-seropositive. Input material: PBMCs. The CDR3 DNA is TGCGCCAGCAGCCCCTCCCAAGAGACCCAGTACTTC. This codes for CASSPSQETQYF.